This T cell receptor (beta chain) was sequenced for a study of blood T cell repertoires in COVID-19. Looking at the study overall: The study drew acute and convalescent COVID-19 samples from the United States, Italy and Spain. In each case, the material was cDNA or gDNA derived from T cells, B-cell-depleted T cells, or PBMCs.

V lost 6 bases and J lost 7, with 13 bases in between. The CDR3 extends over 14 amino acids. Germline V lookup: CDR1 SGHAT, CDR2 FQNNGV. Produced via immunoSEQ multiplex PCR; TCRdb's table is partial and in-frame only. Of about 98,000 clones listed, about 85% are singletons. This receptor was taken from a man aged 65 to 85 with acute or convalescent COVID-19. Sequencing used peripheral blood. The chain employs TRBV11-2 and TRBJ1-6; D uncertain. The CDR3 coding sequence is TGTGCCAGCAGTATGACCCAGGTGAATTCACCCCTCCACTTT. Protein: CASSMTQVNSPLHF.